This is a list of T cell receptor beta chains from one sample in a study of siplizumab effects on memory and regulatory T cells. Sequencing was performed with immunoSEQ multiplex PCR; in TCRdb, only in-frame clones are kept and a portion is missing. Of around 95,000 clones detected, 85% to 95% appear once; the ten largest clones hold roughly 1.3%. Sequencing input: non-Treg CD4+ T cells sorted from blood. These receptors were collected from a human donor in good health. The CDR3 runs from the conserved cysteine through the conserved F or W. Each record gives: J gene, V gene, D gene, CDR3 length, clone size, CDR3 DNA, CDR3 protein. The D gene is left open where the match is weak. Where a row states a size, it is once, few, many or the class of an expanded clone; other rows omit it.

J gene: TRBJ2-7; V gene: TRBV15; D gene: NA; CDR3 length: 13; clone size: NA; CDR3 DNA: TGTGCCACCAGCAGAGATCTTTACTACGAGCAGTACTTC; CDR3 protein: CATSRDLYYEQYF
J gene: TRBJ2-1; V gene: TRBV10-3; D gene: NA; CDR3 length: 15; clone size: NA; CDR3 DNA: TGTGCCATCAGTATCGGACTCAGCTCCTACAATGAGCAGTTCTTC; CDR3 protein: CAISIGLSSYNEQFF
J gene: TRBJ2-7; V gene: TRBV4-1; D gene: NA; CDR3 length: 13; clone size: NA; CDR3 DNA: TGCGCCAGCAGCCAAGGAGCCTCTTACGAGCAGTACTTC; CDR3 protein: CASSQGASYEQYF
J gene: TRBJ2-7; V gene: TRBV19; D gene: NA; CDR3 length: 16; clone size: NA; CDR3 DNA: TGTGCCAGTAGTAGGGAGCCGGGACCGAGGCCATACGAGCAGTACTTC; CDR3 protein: CASSREPGPRPYEQYF
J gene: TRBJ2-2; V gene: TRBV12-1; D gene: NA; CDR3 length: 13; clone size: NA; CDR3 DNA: TGTGCCAGCAGCCCCGGACCCGCCGGGGAGCTGTTTTTT; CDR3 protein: CASSPGPAGELFF
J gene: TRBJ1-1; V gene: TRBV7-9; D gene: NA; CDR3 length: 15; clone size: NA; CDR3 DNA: TGTGCCAGCAGCCCACGGGGCCTAATGAACACTGAAGCTTTCTTT; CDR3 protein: CASSPRGLMNTEAFF
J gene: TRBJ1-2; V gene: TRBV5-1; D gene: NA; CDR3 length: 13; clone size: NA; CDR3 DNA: TGCGCCAGCAGTCAACAGAGAAACTATGGCTACACCTTC; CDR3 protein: CASSQQRNYGYTF
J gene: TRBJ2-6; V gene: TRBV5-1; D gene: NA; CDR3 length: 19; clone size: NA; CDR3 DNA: TGCGCCAGCAGCTTGGCCCCCTCGGGGCGCTTCTCTGGGGCCAACGTCCTGACTTTC; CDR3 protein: CASSLAPSGRFSGANVLTF
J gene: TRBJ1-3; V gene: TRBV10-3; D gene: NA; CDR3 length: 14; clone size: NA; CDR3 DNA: TGTGCCATCAGTGGGACAGACTCTGGAAACACCATATATTTT; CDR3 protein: CAISGTDSGNTIYF
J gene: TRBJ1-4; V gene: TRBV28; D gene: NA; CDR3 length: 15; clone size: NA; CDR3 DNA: TGTGCCAGCAGTTTAGGTGCAGGGACGACTGAAAAACTGTTTTTT; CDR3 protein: CASSLGAGTTEKLFF
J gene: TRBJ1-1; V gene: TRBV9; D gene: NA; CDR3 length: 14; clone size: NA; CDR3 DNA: TGTGCCAGCAGCGTACAGGACATGAACACTGAAGCTTTCTTT; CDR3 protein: CASSVQDMNTEAFF
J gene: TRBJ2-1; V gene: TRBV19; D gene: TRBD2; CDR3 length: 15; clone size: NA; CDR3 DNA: TGTGCCAGTAGTAGGACTAGCGGGAGGGCAAATGAGCAGTTCTTC; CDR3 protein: CASSRTSGRANEQFF
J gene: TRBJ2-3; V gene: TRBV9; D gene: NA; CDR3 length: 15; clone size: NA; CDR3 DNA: TGTGCCAGCAGCGTAGACGTGGGAGGCACAGATACGCAGTATTTT; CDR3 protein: CASSVDVGGTDTQYF
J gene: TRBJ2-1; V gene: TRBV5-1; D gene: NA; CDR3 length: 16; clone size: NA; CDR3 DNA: TGCGCCAGCAGCCCCCCCCCGCACGCTGAATACAATGAGCAGTTCTTC; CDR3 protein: CASSPPPHAEYNEQFF
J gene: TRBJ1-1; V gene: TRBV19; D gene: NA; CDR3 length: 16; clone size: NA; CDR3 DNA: TGTGCCAGTAGAACCGGGACGGCCACCTGGGACACTGAAGCTTTCTTT; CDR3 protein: CASRTGTATWDTEAFF
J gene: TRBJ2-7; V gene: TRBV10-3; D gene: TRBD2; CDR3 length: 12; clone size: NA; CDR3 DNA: TGTGCCATCAGTGGGACTAGCAGCGAGCAGTACTTC; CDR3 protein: CAISGTSSEQYF
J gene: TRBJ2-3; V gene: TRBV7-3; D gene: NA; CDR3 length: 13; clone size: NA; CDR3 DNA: TGTGCCAGCAGCATGGAGGTGCAGGATACGCAGTATTTT; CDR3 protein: CASSMEVQDTQYF
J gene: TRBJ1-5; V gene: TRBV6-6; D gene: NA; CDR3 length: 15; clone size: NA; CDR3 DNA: TGTGCCAGCAGCGTCGGAAAGAGGAGCAATCAGCCCCAGCATTTT; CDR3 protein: CASSVGKRSNQPQHF
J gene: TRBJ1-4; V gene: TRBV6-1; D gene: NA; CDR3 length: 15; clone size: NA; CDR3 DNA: TGTGCCAGCAGTGAAGTGCGGGGCGGCCAGGAAAAACTGTTTTTT; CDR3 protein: CASSEVRGGQEKLFF
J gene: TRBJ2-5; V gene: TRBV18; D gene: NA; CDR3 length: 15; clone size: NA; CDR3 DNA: TGTGCCAGCTCACCACGGTCGGTGTTTCAAGAGACCCAGCACTTC; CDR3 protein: CASSPRSVFQETQHF
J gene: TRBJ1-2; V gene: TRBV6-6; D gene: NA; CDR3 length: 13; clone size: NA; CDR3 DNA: TGTGCCAGCAGTTATCTGGGGGGAGATGGCTACACCTTC; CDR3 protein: CASSYLGGDGYTF
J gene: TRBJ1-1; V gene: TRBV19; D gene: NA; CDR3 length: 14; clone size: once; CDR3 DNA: TGTGCCAGTAGGGGTTTAGGAGGGAAGACTGAAGCTTTCTTT; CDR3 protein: CASRGLGGKTEAFF
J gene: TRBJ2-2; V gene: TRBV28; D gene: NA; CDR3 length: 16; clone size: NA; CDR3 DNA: TGTGCCAGCAGTTTAACAGGGACACCTAACACCGGGGAGCTGTTTTTT; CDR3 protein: CASSLTGTPNTGELFF
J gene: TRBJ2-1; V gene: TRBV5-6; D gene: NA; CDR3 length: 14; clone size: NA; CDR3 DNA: TGTGCCAGCAGCATTCGGAGCTCCTACAATGAGCAGTTCTTC; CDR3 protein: CASSIRSSYNEQFF
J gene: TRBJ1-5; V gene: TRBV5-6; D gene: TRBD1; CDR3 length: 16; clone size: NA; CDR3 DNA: TGTGCCAGCAGCTTTTTGGGACAGGGGCTCAATCAGCCCCAGCATTTT; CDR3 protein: CASSFLGQGLNQPQHF
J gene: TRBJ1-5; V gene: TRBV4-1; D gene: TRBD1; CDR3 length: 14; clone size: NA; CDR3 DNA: TGCGCCAGCAGCCAAGGGACAGGGAATCAGCCCCAGCATTTT; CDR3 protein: CASSQGTGNQPQHF
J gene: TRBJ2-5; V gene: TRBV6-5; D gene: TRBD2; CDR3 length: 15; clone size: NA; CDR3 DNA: TGTGCCAGCAGTTACATATTTGGGGGGGAAGAGACCCAGTACTTC; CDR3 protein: CASSYIFGGEETQYF
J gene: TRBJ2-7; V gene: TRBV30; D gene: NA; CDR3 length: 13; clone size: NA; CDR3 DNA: TGTGCCTGGAGTTTAAACGGTGTCTACGAGCAGTACTTC; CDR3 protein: CAWSLNGVYEQYF
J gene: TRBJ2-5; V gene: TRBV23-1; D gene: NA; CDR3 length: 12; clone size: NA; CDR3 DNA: TGCGCCAGCAGTCACTCAAAAGAGACCCAGTACTTC; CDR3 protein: CASSHSKETQYF
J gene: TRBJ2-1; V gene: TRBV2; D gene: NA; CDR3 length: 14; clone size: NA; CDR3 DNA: TGTGCCAGTGCTGGGATGGACTCCTACAATGAGCAGTTCTTC; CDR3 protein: CASAGMDSYNEQFF
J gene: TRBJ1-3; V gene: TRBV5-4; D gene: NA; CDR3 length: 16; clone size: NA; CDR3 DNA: TGTGCCAGCAGCTTGGAGTTGGATCTCTCTGGAAACACCATATATTTT; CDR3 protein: CASSLELDLSGNTIYF
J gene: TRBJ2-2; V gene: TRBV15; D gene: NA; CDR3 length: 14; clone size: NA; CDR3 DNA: TGTGCCACCAGCAGAGATTTGGCTTCGCGGGAGCTGTTTTTT; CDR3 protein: CATSRDLASRELFF
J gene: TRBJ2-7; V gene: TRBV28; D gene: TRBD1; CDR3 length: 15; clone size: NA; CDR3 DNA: TGTGCCAGCAGTTTGACGGGGACAGTCTCCTACGAGCAGTACTTC; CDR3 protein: CASSLTGTVSYEQYF
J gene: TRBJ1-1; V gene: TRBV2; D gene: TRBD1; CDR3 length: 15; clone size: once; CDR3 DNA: TGTGCCAGCAGTGAAGGTGGGACAGGTAACACTGAAGCTTTCTTT; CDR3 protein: CASSEGGTGNTEAFF
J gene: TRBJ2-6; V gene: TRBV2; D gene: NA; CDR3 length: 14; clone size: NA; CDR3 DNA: TGTGCCAGCAGTCTCGACGCTGGGGCCAACGTCCTGACTTTC; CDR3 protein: CASSLDAGANVLTF
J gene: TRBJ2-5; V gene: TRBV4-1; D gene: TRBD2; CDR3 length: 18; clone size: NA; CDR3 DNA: TGCGCCAGCAGCCCGCAGGGACTAGCGGGAGCTATAGGGGAGACCCAGTACTTC; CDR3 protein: CASSPQGLAGAIGETQYF
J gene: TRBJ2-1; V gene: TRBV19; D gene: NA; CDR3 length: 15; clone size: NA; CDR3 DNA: TGTGCCAGTAGTATAGCTAGCTCGGTTATACGTGAGCAGTTCTTC; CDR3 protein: CASSIASSVIREQFF
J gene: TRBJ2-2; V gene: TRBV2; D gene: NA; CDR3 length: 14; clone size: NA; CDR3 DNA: TGTGCCAGCAGCCGGGAAAAGAACACCGGGGAGCTGTTTTTT; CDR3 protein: CASSREKNTGELFF
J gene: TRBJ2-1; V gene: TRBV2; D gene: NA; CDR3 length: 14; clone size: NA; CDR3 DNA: TGTGCCAGCACTTATAGCGGAAGAAACAATGAGCAGTTCTTC; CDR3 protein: CASTYSGRNNEQFF
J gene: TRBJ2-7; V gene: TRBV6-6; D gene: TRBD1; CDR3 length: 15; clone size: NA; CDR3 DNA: TGTGCCAGCAGCCCCGGGGGGACAGGGGGGAGGGAGCAGTACTTC; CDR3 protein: CASSPGGTGGREQYF
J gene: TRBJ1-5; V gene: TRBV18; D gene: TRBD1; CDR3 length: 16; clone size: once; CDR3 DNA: TGTGCCAGCTCCAGGGGGGTCGGCGATAGCAATCAGCCCCAGCATTTT; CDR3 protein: CASSRGVGDSNQPQHF
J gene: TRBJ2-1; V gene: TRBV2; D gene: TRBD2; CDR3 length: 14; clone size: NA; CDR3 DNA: TGTGCCAGCAGTGAATTGCGGGAGGGGAATGAGCAGTTCTTC; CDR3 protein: CASSELREGNEQFF
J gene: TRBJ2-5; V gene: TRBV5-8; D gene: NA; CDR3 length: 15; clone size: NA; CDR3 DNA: TGTGCCAGCAGCCACCGGGACACTTTCCAAGAGACCCAGTACTTC; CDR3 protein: CASSHRDTFQETQYF
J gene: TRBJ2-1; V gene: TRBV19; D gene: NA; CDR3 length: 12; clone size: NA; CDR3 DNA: TGTGCCAGTAGTCTACGCAGGGCTGAGCAGTTCTTC; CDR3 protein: CASSLRRAEQFF
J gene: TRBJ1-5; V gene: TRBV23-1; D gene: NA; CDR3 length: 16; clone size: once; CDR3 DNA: TGCGCCAGCATTACAACCGGGGTTACGAGCAATCAGCCCCAGCATTTT; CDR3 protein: CASITTGVTSNQPQHF
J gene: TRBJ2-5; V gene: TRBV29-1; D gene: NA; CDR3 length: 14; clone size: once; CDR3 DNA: TGCAGCGTTTCTAAACGGGGCCTAAAAGAGACCCAGTACTTC; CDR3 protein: CSVSKRGLKETQYF
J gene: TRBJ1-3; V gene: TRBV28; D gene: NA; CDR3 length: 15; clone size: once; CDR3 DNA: TGTGCCAGCAGTCTGCCCAGGGGATCTGGAAACACCATATATTTT; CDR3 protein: CASSLPRGSGNTIYF
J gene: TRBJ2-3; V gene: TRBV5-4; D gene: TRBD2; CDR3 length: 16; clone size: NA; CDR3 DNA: TGTGCCAGCAGCTCGGCGTTGACTAGCGGCACAGATACGCAGTATTTT; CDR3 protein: CASSSALTSGTDTQYF
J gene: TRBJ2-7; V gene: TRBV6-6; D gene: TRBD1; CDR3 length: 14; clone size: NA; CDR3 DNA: TGTGCCAGCAGTAAGCCGGGACAGGGGGGCGAGCAGTACTTC; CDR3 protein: CASSKPGQGGEQYF
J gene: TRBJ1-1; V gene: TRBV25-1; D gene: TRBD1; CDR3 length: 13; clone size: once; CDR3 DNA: TGTGCCAGCAGTGAGGAGTACAGGGGTCACGCTTTCTTT; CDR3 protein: CASSEEYRGHAFF
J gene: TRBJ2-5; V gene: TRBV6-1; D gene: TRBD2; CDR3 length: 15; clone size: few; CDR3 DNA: TGTGCCAGCAGGGGACTAGCGGGAGGAGGTCAGACCCAGTACTTC; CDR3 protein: CASRGLAGGGQTQYF
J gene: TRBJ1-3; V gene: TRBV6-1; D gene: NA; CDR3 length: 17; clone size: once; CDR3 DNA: TGTGCCAGCAGTGAACGTCTTGGGGGCCACTCTGGAAACACCATATATTTT; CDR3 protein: CASSERLGGHSGNTIYF
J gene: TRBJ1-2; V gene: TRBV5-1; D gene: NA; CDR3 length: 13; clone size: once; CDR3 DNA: TGCGCCAGCAGCTTGGCCCAAAGGGCTGGCTACACCTTC; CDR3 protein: CASSLAQRAGYTF
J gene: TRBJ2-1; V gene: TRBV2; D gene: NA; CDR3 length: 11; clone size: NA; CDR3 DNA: TGTGCCAGCAGTCCGCCAGGTGGGCAGTTCTTC; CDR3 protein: CASSPPGGQFF
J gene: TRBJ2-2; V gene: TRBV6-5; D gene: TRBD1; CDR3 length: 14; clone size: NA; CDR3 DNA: TGTGCCAGCAGTTTAGGGACAGCCACCGGGGAGCTGTTTTTT; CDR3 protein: CASSLGTATGELFF
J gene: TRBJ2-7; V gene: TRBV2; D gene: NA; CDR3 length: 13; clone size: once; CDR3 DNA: TGTGCCAGCAGTCGGGGCGCAGCCTACGAGCAGTACTTC; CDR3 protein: CASSRGAAYEQYF
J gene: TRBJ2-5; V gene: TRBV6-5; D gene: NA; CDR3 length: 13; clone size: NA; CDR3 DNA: TGTGCCAGCAGTTATTCATCATGGGAGACCCAGTACTTC; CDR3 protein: CASSYSSWETQYF
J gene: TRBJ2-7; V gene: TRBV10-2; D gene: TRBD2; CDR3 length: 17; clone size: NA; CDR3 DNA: TGCGCCAGCAGTGAAACGACTAGCGGGTTTTCTCTCTACGAGCAGTACTTC; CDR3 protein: CASSETTSGFSLYEQYF
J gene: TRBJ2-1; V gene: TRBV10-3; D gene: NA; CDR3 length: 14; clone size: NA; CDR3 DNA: TGTGCCATCAGCCGGGACGCGGCCGGTGGTGAGCAGTTCTTC; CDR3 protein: CAISRDAAGGEQFF